The entry below gives a single T cell receptor beta chain sequence along with its context. Its specificity is unknown. Germline CDR1 and CDR2: MNHEY and SVGAGI. The V gene lost 1 base and the J gene lost 1 base, with 7 bases spanning the gap. The CDR3 loop spans 15 amino acids. These data belong to a study of tumor-infiltrating lymphocytes in localized non-small cell lung cancer. About the research overall: Resected tumor was paired with non-adjacent uninvolved lung from the same patient. Study results and caveats: Different pieces of the same tissue were used for each assay. T-cell fraction did not differ between immunotypes IM1 and IM2.

Only in-frame clones appear in the TCRdb table, and some are missing; sequencing was by immunoSEQ multiplex PCR. Among approximately 9,500 clones, approximately 71% were seen once, and the ten largest hold about 6%. Source material: uninvolved lung tissue not adjacent to the tumor. The receptor's source is a human donor with non-small cell lung cancer. This chain joins TRBV6-5 and TRBJ2-2; D uncertain. CDR3 protein: CASSYFGVNTGELFF. In nucleotides, the CDR3 is TGTGCCAGCAGTTACTTTGGGGTGAACACCGGGGAGCTGTTTTTT.